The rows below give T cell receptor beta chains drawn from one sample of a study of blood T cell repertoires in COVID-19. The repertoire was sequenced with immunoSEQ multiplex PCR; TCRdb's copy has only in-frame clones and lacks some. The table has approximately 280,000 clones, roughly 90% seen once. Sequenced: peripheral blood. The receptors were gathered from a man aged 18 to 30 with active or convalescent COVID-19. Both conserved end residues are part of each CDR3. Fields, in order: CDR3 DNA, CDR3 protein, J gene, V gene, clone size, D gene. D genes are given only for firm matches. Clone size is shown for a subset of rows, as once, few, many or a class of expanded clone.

TGTGCCAGCAGCCAAGGGACTAGCGGGGGGTTTGAGACCCAGTACTTC | CASSQGTSGGFETQYF | TRBJ2-5 | TRBV4-2 | . | TRBD2
TGTGCCAGCTCACCACCTGTCGGGACAGAGAATGAAAAACTGTTTTTT | CASSPPVGTENEKLFF | TRBJ1-4 | TRBV18 | . | TRBD1
TGTGCCAGCAGACTAGCGGGGGGTCGCGGGGAGCTGTTTTTT | CASRLAGGRGELFF | TRBJ2-2 | TRBV27 | . | TRBD2
TGTGCCAGCAGCTTAGACAGCTCCTACGAGCAGTACTTC | CASSLDSSYEQYF | TRBJ2-7 | TRBV7-6 | . | .
TGTGCCAGCAGCTTAGCGGTCGCGGGGTATGAGCAGTTCTTC | CASSLAVAGYEQFF | TRBJ2-1 | TRBV7-8 | . | .
TGTGCCAGCAGCGAATCTAGCGGGGGTTATGAGCAGTTCTTC | CASSESSGGYEQFF | TRBJ2-1 | TRBV9 | . | TRBD2
TGTGCTAGTGGACCACCGGGGGGCGCGTCAAGAGAGACCCAGTACTTC | CASGPPGGASRETQYF | TRBJ2-5 | TRBV12-5 | . | .
TGTGCCAGCAGCCTGGGACTAGCGAGGAATGAGCAGTTCTTC | CASSLGLARNEQFF | TRBJ2-1 | TRBV5-6 | . | TRBD2
TGTGCCAGCAGCAAAGAAAGTTCGGACAGGCCCTACGAGCAGTACTTC | CASSKESSDRPYEQYF | TRBJ2-7 | TRBV21-1 | . | .
TGTGCCAGTAGCTTGGAGGGACAGGGCAATCAGCCCCAGCATTTT | CASSLEGQGNQPQHF | TRBJ1-5 | TRBV7-2 | once | TRBD1
TGTGCCAGCAGCCAAGCCGGGACAGTCTACACCTTC | CASSQAGTVYTF | TRBJ1-2 | TRBV14 | . | TRBD1
TGCGCCAGCAGGAATTCGGTAGCGGGGGGTGAGGAGCAGTACTTC | CASRNSVAGGEEQYF | TRBJ2-7 | TRBV5-1 | . | TRBD2
TGTGCCAGCAGTCCAACAGGGAGACACCCCTATGGCTACACCTTC | CASSPTGRHPYGYTF | TRBJ1-2 | TRBV2 | . | .
TGTGCCAGCAGCTTGGGGACAGGGAATGAAAAACTGTTTTTT | CASSLGTGNEKLFF | TRBJ1-4 | TRBV5-4 | . | TRBD1
TGTGCCAGCAGTGCAACAGGGGGCTCTGGAAACACCATATATTTT | CASSATGGSGNTIYF | TRBJ1-3 | TRBV27 | . | TRBD1
TGTGCCAGCAGCGTAGGTAGCGGGGGCGGATACGAGCAGTACTTC | CASSVGSGGGYEQYF | TRBJ2-7 | TRBV9 | . | TRBD2
TGTGCCAGCAGTGAGCTAGGGGTCGGGGAGCTGTTTTTT | CASSELGVGELFF | TRBJ2-2 | TRBV2 | . | .
TGTGCCAGCAGTACACTGGGGGCGAATAATTCACCCCTCCACTTT | CASSTLGANNSPLHF | TRBJ1-6 | TRBV19 | . | .
TGTGCCAGTGGATATGTGGCGGGTGTGGAGGAGACCCAGTACTTC | CASGYVAGVEETQYF | TRBJ2-5 | TRBV27 | . | .
TGCGCCAGCAGCCAAGGTACAGGAGCGAACACCGGGGAGCTGTTTTTT | CASSQGTGANTGELFF | TRBJ2-2 | TRBV4-3 | . | .
TGCGCCAGCAGCCAAGAAGGGACAGGGGCTAGGGGCTACACCTTC | CASSQEGTGARGYTF | TRBJ1-2 | TRBV4-1 | . | TRBD1
TGTGCCAGCAGCTTTCAGGGGCCTTCCTACGAGCAGTACTTC | CASSFQGPSYEQYF | TRBJ2-7 | TRBV7-2 | . | .
TGTGCCACCAGCAGCGGGGGGGCAGGTCGAGAGACCCAGTACTTC | CATSSGGAGRETQYF | TRBJ2-5 | TRBV15 | . | TRBD2
TGTGCCAGCAGCGTAGCTTCGGCAGGGGGCGTCGATGGCTACACCTTC | CASSVASAGGVDGYTF | TRBJ1-2 | TRBV9 | few | TRBD1